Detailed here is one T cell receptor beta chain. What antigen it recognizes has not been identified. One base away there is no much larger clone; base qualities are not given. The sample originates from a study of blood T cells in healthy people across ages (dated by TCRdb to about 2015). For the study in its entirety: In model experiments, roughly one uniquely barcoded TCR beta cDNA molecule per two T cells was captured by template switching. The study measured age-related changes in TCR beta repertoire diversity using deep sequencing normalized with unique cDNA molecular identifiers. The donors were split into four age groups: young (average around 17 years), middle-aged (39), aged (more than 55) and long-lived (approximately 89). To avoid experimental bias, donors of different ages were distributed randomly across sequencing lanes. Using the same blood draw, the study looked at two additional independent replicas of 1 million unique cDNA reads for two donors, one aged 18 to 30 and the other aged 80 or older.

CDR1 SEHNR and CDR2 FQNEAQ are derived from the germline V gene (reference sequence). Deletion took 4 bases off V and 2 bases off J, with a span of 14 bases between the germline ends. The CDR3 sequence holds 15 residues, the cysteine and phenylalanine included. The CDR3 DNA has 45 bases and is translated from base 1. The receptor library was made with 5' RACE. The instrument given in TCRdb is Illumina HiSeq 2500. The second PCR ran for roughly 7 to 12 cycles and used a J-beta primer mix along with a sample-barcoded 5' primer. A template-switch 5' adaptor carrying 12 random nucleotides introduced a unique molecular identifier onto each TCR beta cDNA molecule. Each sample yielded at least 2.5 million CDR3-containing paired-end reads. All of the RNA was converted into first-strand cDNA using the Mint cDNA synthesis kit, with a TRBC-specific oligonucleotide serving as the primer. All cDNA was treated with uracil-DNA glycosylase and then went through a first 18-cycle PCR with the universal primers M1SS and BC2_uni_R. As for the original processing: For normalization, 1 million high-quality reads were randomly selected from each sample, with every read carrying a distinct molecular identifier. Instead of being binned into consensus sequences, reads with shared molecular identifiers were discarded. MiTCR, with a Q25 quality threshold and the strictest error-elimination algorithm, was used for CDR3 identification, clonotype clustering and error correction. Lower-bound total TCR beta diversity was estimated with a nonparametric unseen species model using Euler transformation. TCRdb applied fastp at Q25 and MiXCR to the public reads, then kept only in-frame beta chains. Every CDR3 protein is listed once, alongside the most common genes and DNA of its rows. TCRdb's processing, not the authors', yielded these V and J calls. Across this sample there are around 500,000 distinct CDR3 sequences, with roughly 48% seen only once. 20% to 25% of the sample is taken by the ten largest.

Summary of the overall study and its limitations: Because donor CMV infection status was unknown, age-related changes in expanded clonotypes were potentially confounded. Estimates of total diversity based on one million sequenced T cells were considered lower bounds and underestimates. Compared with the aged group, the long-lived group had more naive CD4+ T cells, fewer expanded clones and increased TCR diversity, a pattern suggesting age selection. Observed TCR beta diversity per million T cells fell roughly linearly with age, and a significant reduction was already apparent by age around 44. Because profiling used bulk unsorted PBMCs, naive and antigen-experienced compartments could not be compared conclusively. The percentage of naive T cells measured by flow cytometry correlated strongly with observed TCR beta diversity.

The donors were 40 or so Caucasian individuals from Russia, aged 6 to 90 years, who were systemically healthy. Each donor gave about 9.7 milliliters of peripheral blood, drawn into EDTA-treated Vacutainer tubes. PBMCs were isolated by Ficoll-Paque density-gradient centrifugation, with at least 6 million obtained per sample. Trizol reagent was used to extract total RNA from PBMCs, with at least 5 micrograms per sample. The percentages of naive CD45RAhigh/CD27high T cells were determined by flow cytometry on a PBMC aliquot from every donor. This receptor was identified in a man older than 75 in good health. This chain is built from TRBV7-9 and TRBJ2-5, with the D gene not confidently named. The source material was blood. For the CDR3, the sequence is CASSSSVLDQETQYF. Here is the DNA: TGTGCCAGCAGCTCATCGGTTCTCGATCAAGAGACCCAGTACTTC.